Shown below are 26 T cell receptor beta chains from a single sample sequenced in a study of blood T cell repertoires in COVID-19. The method was immunoSEQ multiplex PCR; TCRdb's version includes in-frame clones alone and lacks a portion of them. The sample has 88,000 or so clones; roughly four fifths are singletons. Source material: peripheral blood. These receptors were taken from a human donor in a cohort sampled during active COVID-19.

The chain joins TRBV27 to TRBJ2-7; 10 nucleotides agree with TRBD2. Germline V CDR1 and CDR2: MNHEY, SMNVEV (reference sequence). The CDR3 is 15 amino acids. V shed 4 bases, J shed 2 bases, and the junction held 5 bases outside the gene matches. The DNA for the CDR3 is TGTGCCAGCAGTTCCCTAGCGGGGGATGCCTACGAGCAGTACTTC. It yields the protein CASSSLAGDAYEQYF.

The chain combines TRBV5-1 with TRBJ1-4, with TRBD1 as a possible D gene (6 bases). Trimming left V 2 bases short and J 4 bases short, with 15 bases between. The CDR3 runs 16 residues. Germline V CDR1 and CDR2: SGHRS, YFSETQ. DNA for the CDR3: TGCGCCAGCAGCTTCTCACAGGGTTTTAATAATGAAAAACTGTTTTTT. It is translated as CASSFSQGFNNEKLFF.

V usage is TRBV6-5 and J usage is TRBJ2-7; 9 bases line up with TRBD1. This CDR3 is built from 14 residues. Germline V CDR1 and CDR2: MNHEY, SVGAGI. Trimming removed 5 bases from V and 2 bases from J; junction bases left unmatched: 4. CDR3 region: CASSPDRGPYEQYF. The CDR3 DNA is TGTGCCAGCAGTCCGGACAGGGGACCCTACGAGCAGTACTTC.

The chain joins TRBV21-1 to TRBJ1-2; TRBD1, the table's D call, lacks a check against the DNA. TRBV21-1 is noted as a pseudogene. This CDR3 is built from 16 residues. The CDR3 DNA is TGTGCCAGCAGTTCTCCGGGACAGGGGGCTGCGTATGGCTACACCTTC. This codes for CASSSPGQGAAYGYTF.

This clone was recorded only once. The CDR3 bases are TGTGCCAGCCTCCGTAGGGGCGGGGGGCATTCACCCCTCCACTTT. Its protein is CASLRRGGGHSPLHF. V gene TRBV2 combines with J gene TRBJ1-6, with D possibly matching TRBD1 (6 bases). The CDR3 spans 15 residues. Looked up from germline, CDR1 is SNHLY and CDR2 is FYNNEI. V lost 8 bases, J lost 8 bases, and 19 bases lay in between.

The chain employs TRBV7-3 and TRBJ1-1; no clear D. CDR1 SGHTA and CDR2 FQGTGA come from the germline V gene. The V and J ends lost 2 bases and 1 base respectively, with 5 bases between them. The CDR3 runs 13 residues. The CDR3 DNA sequence: TGTGCCAGCAGCTTAGCAGGGAACACTGAAGCTTTCTTT. This encodes CASSLAGNTEAFF. Drawing the rest from reference TRBV7-3 and TRBJ1-1, the complete variable domain is GAGVSQTPSNKVTEKGKYVELRCDPISGHTALYWYRQSLGQGPEFLIYFQGTGAADDSGLPNDRFFAVRPEGSVSTLKIQRTERGDSAVYLCASSLAGNTEAFFGQGTRLTVV.

V and J are TRBV5-1 and TRBJ1-3; the match to TRBD1 covers 10 bases. J lost 3 bases, V lost 4 bases, and 4 bases had no gene match. Germline loops: CDR1 SGHRS, CDR2 YFSETQ. The CDR3 length is 15 residues. The CDR3 loop is CASSLTGGYGNTIYF. Written as DNA, the CDR3 is TGCGCCAGCAGCCTGACAGGGGGCTATGGAAACACCATATATTTT.

This chain joins TRBV5-1 and TRBJ1-3, with 7 nucleotides matching TRBD1. Germline V lookup: CDR1 SGHRS, CDR2 YFSETQ. J gave up 0 bases and V 4 bases, and 10 bases lay outside the gene matches. The CDR3 extends over 17 amino acids. The CDR3 is CASSHPGTAGSGNTIYF. Written as DNA, the CDR3 is TGCGCCAGCAGCCACCCTGGGACAGCCGGCTCTGGAAACACCATATATTTT.

This chain joins TRBV18 and TRBJ2-1; 7 nucleotides line up with TRBD2. The CDR3 contains 15 residues. V lost 11 bases, J lost 6 bases, and 16 bases stayed unmatched. Per the germline V gene, CDR1 is KGHSH and CDR2 is LQKENI. The CDR3 bases are TGTGCCTCCTCCGGTAGCGGGCTTGGACGCAATGAGCAGTTCTTC. This translates into CASSGSGLGRNEQFF.

The V call is TRBV5-4, the J call TRBJ2-4, with 8 positions matching TRBD1. The length of the CDR3 is 15 residues. V shed 3 bases and J 9 bases; nucleotides not matched to a gene: 11. Germline V gives CDR1 SGHNT, CDR2 YYREEE (reference sequence). The CDR3 loop is CASSSVATGVTIQYF. CDR3 in DNA: TGTGCCAGCAGCTCTGTGGCGACAGGGGTGACCATTCAGTACTTC.

The DNA for the CDR3 is TGCGCCAGCAGCTTGACAGGGGGAAACTATGGCTACACCTTC. Translation gives CASSLTGGNYGYTF. The V call is TRBV5-1, the J call TRBJ1-2; 8 nucleotides line up with TRBD1. This CDR3 contains 14 residues. J gave up 2 bases and V 1 base, and 1 base lay outside the gene matches. Per germline, CDR1 SGHRS and CDR2 YFSETQ.

The chain recombines TRBV27 with TRBJ2-7; 9 bases are shared with TRBD1. V was clipped by 8 bases and J by 2 bases; unmatched bases: 7. Looked up from germline, CDR1 is MNHEY and CDR2 is SMNVEV (reference sequence). The CDR3 sequence is 14 residues long. This CDR3 is CASCLGQGPYEQYF. The CDR3 DNA reads TGTGCCAGCTGCCTGGGACAGGGTCCCTACGAGCAGTACTTC.

The V and J genes are TRBV9 and TRBJ2-1; 7 bases agree with TRBD1. V shed 0 bases and J 8 bases; nucleotides not matched to a gene: 8. Germline V gives CDR1 SGDLS, CDR2 YYNGEE. This CDR3 has 15 amino acids. CDR3 residues: CASSVGDRARDEQFF. The CDR3 coding sequence is TGTGCCAGCAGCGTAGGAGACAGGGCTAGAGATGAGCAGTTCTTC.

The chain employs TRBV19 and TRBJ1-1; D might be TRBD1 (5 bases). Germline V gene data show CDR1 as LNHDA and CDR2 as SQIVND (reference sequence). CDR3 length: 14 amino acids. The V end lost 7 bases, the J end lost 1 base, and 13 bases lay between the germline ends. The CDR3 DNA sequence: TGTGCCAGTAATTCGGCGCAGGGGAACACTGAAGCTTTCTTT. This codes for CASNSAQGNTEAFF.

The chain recombines TRBV5-8 with TRBJ2-1; maybe TRBD2 (5 bases). V gave up 7 bases and J gave up 3 bases, with 14 bases separating them. This CDR3 is 14 amino acids long. Germline CDR1 and CDR2: SGHTS and YDEGEE. CDR3 in DNA: TGTGCCAGCCGGAGGCCCCTCGGCTACAATGAGCAGTTCTTC. Amino acids: CASRRPLGYNEQFF. Based on the CDR3 plus reference TRBV5-8 and TRBJ2-1, the full variable domain is EAGVTQSPTHLIKTRGQQATLRCSPISGHTSVYWYQQALGLGLQFLLWYDEGEERNRGNFPPRFSGRQFPNYSSELNVNALELEDSALYLCASRRPLGYNEQFFGPGTRLTVL.

The J gene is TRBJ2-2, the V gene TRBV28, with D maybe TRBD2 (5 bases). CDR3 length: 15 residues. Germline V gives CDR1 MDHEN, CDR2 SYDVKM. The V gene lost 10 bases and the J gene lost 5 bases, with 20 bases spanning the gap. The CDR3 protein is CATRRRSRRTGELFF. The CDR3 nucleotides read TGTGCCACCCGCCGGAGATCAAGGAGGACCGGGGAGCTGTTTTTT.

V is TRBV21-1 and J is TRBJ2-1; no check of the table's D call, TRBD1, against the DNA was made. TRBV21-1 is flagged as a pseudogene. CDR3 size: 15 residues. CDR3 sequence reads: CASSKEGRGVGEQFF. As DNA, the CDR3 is TGTGCCAGCAGCAAAGAGGGCAGGGGAGTGGGTGAGCAGTTCTTC.

The genes are TRBV6-6 and TRBJ1-1, with D tentatively TRBD1 (5 bases). The germline V gene has CDR1 MNHNY and CDR2 SVGAGI (reference sequence). The V end was cut by 6 bases, the J end by 5 bases, with 13 bases between. The CDR3 is 13 amino acids. The CDR3 is CASSTPQGTEAFF. In nucleotides, the CDR3 is TGTGCCAGCAGCACCCCCCAGGGAACTGAAGCTTTCTTT.

This clone was seen just once. The chain uses TRBV2 and TRBJ1-1, with TRBD1 matching 10 bases. Germline values: CDR1 SNHLY, CDR2 FYNNEI. Trimming at V came to 6 bases and at J to 0 bases, leaving 4 bases not matched to a gene. The CDR3 covers 15 residues. CDR3 protein: CASSGTGALNTEAFF. For the CDR3, the DNA is TGTGCCAGCAGCGGGACAGGGGCCCTGAACACTGAAGCTTTCTTT.

The chain carries TRBV19 and TRBJ2-5; the match to TRBD1 covers 9 bases. The CDR3 runs 15 residues. Trimming at V came to 1 base and at J to 4 bases, leaving 4 bases not matched to a gene. Germline V gene sequence: CDR1 LNHDA, CDR2 SQIVND (reference sequence). For the CDR3, the DNA is TGTGCCAGTAGTATAGGGGACAGGGAACGAGAGACCCAGTACTTC. Translating it yields CASSIGDRERETQYF.

This clone has more than one count but fewer than ten. This sequence joins TRBV5-1 and TRBJ2-2; D is undetermined. CDR3 length: 14 amino acids. V lost 6 bases, J lost 6 bases, and 15 bases lay in between. Germline loops: CDR1 SGHRS, CDR2 YFSETQ. DNA for the CDR3: TGCGCCAGCACCCCGGGTGTGTCCCCCGGGGAGCTGTTTTTT. This gives the protein CASTPGVSPGELFF.

The CDR3 DNA reads as TGTGCCAGCAGTGAGAGTGGAAACACCATATATTTT. Its protein is CASSESGNTIYF. The J gene is TRBJ1-3, the V gene TRBV2; D gene ambiguous. Germline V gene sequence: CDR1 SNHLY, CDR2 FYNNEI. V lost 3 bases, J lost 3 bases, and 3 bases lay in between. The CDR3 loop spans 12 amino acids.

The V call is TRBV6-5, the J call TRBJ2-5, with 8 bases aligning to TRBD2. Germline assignment: CDR1 MNHEY and CDR2 SVGAGI. The V and J ends lost 6 bases and 3 bases, in that order; junction bases with no gene match: 0. CDR3 size: 12 residues. CDR3 sequence: CASRGLEETQYF. As DNA, the CDR3 is TGTGCCAGCAGGGGACTAGAAGAGACCCAGTACTTC.

The gene calls are TRBV5-1 and TRBJ2-5; 8 bases are shared with TRBD1. The V and J ends lost 4 bases and 5 bases, in that order; junction bases with no gene match: 7. Germline-derived CDR1 and CDR2 are SGHRS and YFSETQ. This CDR3 contains 14 residues. Written as DNA, the CDR3 is TGCGCCAGCAGCAAGACAGGGGTTGGGGAGACCCAGTACTTC. Amino acids: CASSKTGVGETQYF.

This chain links TRBV14 with TRBJ1-3; no definite D call. Trimming removed 0 bases from V and 6 bases from J, with 15 bases in between. Germline V CDR1 and CDR2: SGHDN, FVKESK. This CDR3 contains 16 residues. CDR3 in DNA: TGTGCCAGCAGCCAAGATCCAGGAGGGTACGCAAACACCATATATTTT. Its protein is CASSQDPGGYANTIYF.

The chain couples TRBV6-5 to TRBJ2-7; maybe TRBD1 (5 bases). Germline CDR1 is MNHEY and CDR2 is SVGAGI. The CDR3 covers 13 residues. V was pared by 6 bases and J by 2 bases, with 11 bases between. This CDR3 reads CASRAPTAYEQYF. CDR3 nucleotide sequence: TGTGCCAGCAGGGCCCCGACAGCCTACGAGCAGTACTTC.